This entry describes one TCR beta chain. Assay: immunoSEQ multiplex PCR; the TCRdb copy retains only in-frame clones and omits some. This sample has 980,000 or so clones; 76% occur once, and the top ten carry over 1.3%. This sample is part of a study of shared clonotypes between healthy human individuals. Germline CDR1 is SNHLY and CDR2 is FYNNEI. The V and J ends lost 2 bases and 3 bases respectively, with 10 bases between them. The CDR3 spans 14 residues. The clonotype was recovered from a man aged 18 to 30 in good health. The source material was memory CD4+ T cells sorted from blood. Subset: CD45RA-negative fraction. This sequence joins TRBV2 and TRBJ1-2, with TRBD1 as a possible D gene (6 bases). The chain's CDR3 is CASSERRQDYGYTF. The CDR3 bases are TGTGCCAGCAGTGAAAGGCGACAGGACTATGGCTACACCTTC.